This T cell receptor (beta chain) was identified during a study of shared T cell receptors in the human thymus. Using immunoSEQ multiplex PCR, the repertoire was profiled, and TCRdb retains in-frame clones only, with some absent. The sample has more than 300,000 clones, 85% to 95% seen once. This CDR3 is 13 amino acids long. Trimming at V came to 6 bases and at J to 5 bases, leaving 7 bases not matched to a gene. Germline V gene data show CDR1 as MNHEY and CDR2 as SVGAGI. The sample taken for sequencing was thymocytes. The chain joins TRBV6-5 to TRBJ2-7; 7 nucleotides match TRBD1. The TCR was taken from a human donor. The DNA for the CDR3 is TGTGCCAGCAGCTGCACAGGGGTGAACGAGCAGTACTTC. This translates into CASSCTGVNEQYF.